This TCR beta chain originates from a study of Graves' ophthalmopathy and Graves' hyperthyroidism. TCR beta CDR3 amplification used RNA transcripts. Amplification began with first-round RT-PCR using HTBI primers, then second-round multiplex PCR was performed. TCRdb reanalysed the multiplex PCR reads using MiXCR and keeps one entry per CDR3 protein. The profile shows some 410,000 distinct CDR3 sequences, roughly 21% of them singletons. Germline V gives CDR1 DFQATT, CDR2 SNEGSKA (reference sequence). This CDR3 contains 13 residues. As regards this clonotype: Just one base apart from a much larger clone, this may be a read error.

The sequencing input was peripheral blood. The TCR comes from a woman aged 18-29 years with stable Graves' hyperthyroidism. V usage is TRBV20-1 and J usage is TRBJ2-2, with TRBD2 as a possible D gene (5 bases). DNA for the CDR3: TGCAGTGCTAGTAGGGTTAGGACCGGGGAGCTGTGTTTT. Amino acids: CSASRVRTGELCF.